This TCR beta chain came from a study of blood T cell repertoires in COVID-19. Study-wide context: Italy, Spain and the United States were the sources of the convalescent and acute COVID-19 samples. In each case, the material was cDNA or gDNA derived from T cells, B-cell-depleted T cells, or PBMCs.

Germline V gene data show CDR1 as MNHEY and CDR2 as SVGAGI. The CDR3 is 15 residues long. The V end lost 2 bases, the J end lost 1 base, and 12 bases lay between the germline ends. Original processing notes: Nucleated cell number was recorded as an estimate derived from reference gene primer amplification. Using immunoSEQ multiplex PCR, the repertoire was profiled, and TCRdb retains in-frame clones only, with some absent. The V and J calls and the clone size are those of that table, but D and trimming were determined from the DNA. Of about 120,000 clones listed, roughly 88% were seen once; the top ten hold 8.4%.

The specimen was peripheral blood. This TCR was sampled from a woman aged 70 to 79 who had recovered from COVID-19. V and J are TRBV6-5 and TRBJ2-7; D not certain. This CDR3 reads CASSYLGPTSYEQYF. The CDR3 DNA is TGTGCCAGCAGTTACCTAGGCCCTACTTCCTACGAGCAGTACTTC.